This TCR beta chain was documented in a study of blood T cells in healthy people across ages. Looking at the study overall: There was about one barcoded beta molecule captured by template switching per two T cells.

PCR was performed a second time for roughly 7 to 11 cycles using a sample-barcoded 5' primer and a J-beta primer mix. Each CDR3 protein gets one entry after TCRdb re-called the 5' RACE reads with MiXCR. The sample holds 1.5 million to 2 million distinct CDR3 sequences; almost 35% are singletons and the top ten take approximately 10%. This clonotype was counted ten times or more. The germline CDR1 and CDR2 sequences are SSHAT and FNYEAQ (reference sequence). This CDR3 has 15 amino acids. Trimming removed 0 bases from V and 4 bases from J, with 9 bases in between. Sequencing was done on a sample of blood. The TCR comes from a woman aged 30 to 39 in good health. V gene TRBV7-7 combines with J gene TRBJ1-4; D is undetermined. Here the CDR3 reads CASSLASGFNEKLFF. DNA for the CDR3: TGTGCCAGCAGCTTAGCATCGGGATTTAATGAAAAACTGTTTTTT.